This T cell receptor beta chain derives from a study of T cells in Graves' hyperthyroidism and ophthalmopathy. Across the study: The blood sample was taken at first diagnosis, before treatment began.

This CDR3 comprises 14 residues. Between the trimmed V and J ends, which lost 3 bases and 10 bases, there was a span of 16 bases. The germline V gene encodes CDR1 SNHLY and CDR2 FYNNEI. This clonotype was seen ten or more times. TCR beta CDR3 region amplification was performed from RNA transcripts. The TCR CDR3 first-round RT-PCR relied on the HTBI primer set. One entry per CDR3 protein, called by TCRdb with MiXCR from the multiplex PCR reads. The sample shows some 400,000 distinct CDR3 sequences, more than 11% of them seen only once. The chain joins TRBV2 to TRBJ2-1; possibly TRBD2 for D (6 bases). The sample was blood. The sequence derives from a woman aged 60-70 years with Graves' hyperthyroidism. This chain's CDR3 is CASSDKRAREEQFF. The CDR3 DNA follows: TGTGCCAGCAGTGACAAGCGGGCGAGGGAAGAGCAGTTCTTC.